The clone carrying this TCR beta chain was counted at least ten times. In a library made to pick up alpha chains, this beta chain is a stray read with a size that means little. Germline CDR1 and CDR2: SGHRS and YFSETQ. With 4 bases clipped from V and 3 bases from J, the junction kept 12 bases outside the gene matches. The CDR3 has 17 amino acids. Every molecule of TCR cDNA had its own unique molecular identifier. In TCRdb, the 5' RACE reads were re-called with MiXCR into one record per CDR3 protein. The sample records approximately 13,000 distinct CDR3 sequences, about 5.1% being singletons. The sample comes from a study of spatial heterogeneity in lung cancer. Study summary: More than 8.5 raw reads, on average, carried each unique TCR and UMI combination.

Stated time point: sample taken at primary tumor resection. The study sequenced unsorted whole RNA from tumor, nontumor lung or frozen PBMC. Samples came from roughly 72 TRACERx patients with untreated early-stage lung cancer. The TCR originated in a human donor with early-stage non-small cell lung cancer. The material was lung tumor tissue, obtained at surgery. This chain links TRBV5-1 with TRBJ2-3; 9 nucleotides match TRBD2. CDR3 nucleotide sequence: TGCGCCAGCAGCCCGGAAGTTACAGCGGGAGGAACAGATACGCAGTATTTT. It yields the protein CASSPEVTAGGTDTQYF.